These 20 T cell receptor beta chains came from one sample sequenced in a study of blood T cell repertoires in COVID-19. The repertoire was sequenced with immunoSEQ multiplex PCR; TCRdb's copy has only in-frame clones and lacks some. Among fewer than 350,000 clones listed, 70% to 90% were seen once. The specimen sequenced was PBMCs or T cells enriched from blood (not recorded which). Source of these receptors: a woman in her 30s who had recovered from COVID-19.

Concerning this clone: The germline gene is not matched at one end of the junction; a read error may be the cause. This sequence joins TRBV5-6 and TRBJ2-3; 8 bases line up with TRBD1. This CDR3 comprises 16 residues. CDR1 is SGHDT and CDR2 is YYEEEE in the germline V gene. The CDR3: CASTLTTGDSTDTQYF. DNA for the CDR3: TGTGCCAGCACCTTGACGACAGGGGATAGCACAGATACGCAGTATTTT.

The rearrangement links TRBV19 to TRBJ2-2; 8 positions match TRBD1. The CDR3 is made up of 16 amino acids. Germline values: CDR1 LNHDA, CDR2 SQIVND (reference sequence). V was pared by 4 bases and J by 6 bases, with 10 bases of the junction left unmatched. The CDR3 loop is CASSRQGSEWAGELFF. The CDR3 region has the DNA TGTGCCAGTAGTAGACAGGGGTCGGAGTGGGCCGGGGAGCTGTTTTTT. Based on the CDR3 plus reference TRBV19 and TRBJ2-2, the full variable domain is DGGITQSPKYLFRKEGQNVTLSCEQNLNHDAMYWYRQDPGQGLRLIYYSQIVNDFQKGDIAEGYSVSREKKESFPLTVTSAQKNPTAFYLCASSRQGSEWAGELFFGEGSRLTVL.

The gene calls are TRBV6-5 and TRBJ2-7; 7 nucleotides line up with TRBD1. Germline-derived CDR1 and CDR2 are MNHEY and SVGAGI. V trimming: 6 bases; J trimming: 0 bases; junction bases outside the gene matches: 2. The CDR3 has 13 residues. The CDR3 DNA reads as TGTGCCAGCAGCTGGGACAGCTCCTACGAGCAGTACTTC. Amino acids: CASSWDSSYEQYF.

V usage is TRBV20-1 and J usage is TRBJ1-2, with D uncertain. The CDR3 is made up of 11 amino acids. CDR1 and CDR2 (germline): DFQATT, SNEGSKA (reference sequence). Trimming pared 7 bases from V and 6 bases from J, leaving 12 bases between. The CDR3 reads CSGRNGNGYTF. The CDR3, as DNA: TGCAGTGGAAGGAACGGGAATGGCTACACCTTC.

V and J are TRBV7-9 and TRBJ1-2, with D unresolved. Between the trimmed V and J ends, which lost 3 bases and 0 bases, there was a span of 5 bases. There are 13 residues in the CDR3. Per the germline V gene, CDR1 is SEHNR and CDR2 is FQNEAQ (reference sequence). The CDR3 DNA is TGTGCCAGCAGCTTCGGGACTAACTATGGCTACACCTTC. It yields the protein CASSFGTNYGYTF.

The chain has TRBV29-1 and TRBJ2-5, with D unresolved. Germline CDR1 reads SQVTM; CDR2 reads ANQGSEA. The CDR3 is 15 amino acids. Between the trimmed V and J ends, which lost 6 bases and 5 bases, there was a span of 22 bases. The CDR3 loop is CSVLMPNLSGETQYF. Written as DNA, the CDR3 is TGCAGCGTATTAATGCCGAATCTGTCCGGGGAGACCCAGTACTTC.

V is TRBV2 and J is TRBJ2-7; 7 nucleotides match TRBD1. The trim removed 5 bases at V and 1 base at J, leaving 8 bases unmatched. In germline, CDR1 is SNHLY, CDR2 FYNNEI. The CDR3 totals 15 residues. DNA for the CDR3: TGTGCCAGCAGTTCGACAGGGTCCTATTCCTACGAGCAGTACTTC. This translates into CASSSTGSYSYEQYF.

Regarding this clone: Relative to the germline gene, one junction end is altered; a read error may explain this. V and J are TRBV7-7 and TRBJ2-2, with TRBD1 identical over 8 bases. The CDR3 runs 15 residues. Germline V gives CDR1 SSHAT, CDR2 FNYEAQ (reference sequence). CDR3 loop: CASSQDRAGTGELFF. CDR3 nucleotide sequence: TGTGCTAGCAGCCAGGACAGGGCCGGCACCGGGGAGCTGTTTTTT.

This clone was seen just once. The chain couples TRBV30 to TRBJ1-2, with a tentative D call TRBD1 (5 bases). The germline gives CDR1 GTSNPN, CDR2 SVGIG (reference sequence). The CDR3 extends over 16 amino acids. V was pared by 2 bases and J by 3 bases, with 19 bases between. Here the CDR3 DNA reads TGTGCCTGGAGTTTCACCGCCGGGACTTGGGACTATGGCTACACCTTC. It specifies CAWSFTAGTWDYGYTF.

CDR3 DNA: TGTGCCAGCAGCTCCCTGGTAGGGGGAGTTAGAGATACGCAGTATTTT. Amino acids: CASSSLVGGVRDTQYF. The rearrangement uses TRBV7-6 and TRBJ2-3, with D maybe TRBD1 (6 bases). The CDR3 contains 16 residues. Trimming removed 4 bases at V and 5 bases at J, with 19 bases between. Germline CDR1 reads SGHVS; CDR2 reads FNYEAQ.

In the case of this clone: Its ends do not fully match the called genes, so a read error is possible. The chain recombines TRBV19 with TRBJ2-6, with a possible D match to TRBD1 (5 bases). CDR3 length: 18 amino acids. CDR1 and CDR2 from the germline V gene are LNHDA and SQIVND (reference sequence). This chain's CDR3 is CASSIQGLPYSGANILTF. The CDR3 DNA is TGTGCCAGTAGTATTCAGGGATTACCTTACTCTGGGGCCAACATCCTGACTTTC.

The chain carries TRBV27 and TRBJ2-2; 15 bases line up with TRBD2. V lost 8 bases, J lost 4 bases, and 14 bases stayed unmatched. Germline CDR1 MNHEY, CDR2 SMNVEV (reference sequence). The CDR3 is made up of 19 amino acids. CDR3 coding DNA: TGTGCCAGCGCCGTTCTGTCAGGACTAGCGGGAGGGGGCACCGGGGAGCTGTTTTTT. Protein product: CASAVLSGLAGGGTGELFF.

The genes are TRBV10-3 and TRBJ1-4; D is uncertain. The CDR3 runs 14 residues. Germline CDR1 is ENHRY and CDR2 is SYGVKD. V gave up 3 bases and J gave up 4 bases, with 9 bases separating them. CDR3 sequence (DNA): TGTGCCATCAGTGATCCGCGGATTAATGAAAAACTGTTTTTT. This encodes CAISDPRINEKLFF.

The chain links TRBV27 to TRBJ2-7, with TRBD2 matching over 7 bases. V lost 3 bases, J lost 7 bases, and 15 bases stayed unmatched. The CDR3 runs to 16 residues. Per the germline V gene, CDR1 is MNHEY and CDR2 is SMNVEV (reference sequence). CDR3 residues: CASSFLGGALSGEQYF. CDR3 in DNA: TGTGCCAGCAGTTTCTTGGGAGGGGCCCTATCTGGGGAGCAGTACTTC.

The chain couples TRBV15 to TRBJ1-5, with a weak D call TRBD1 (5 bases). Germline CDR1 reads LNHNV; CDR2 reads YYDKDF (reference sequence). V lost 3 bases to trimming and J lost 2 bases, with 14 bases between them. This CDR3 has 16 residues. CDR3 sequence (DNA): TGTGCCACCAGCAGTCGACTCCAAGGGGGCAATCAGCCCCAGCATTTT. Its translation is CATSSRLQGGNQPQHF.

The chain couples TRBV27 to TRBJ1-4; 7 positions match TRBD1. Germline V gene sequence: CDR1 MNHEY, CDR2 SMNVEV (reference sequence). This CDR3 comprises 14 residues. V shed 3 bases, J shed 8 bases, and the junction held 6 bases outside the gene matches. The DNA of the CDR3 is TGTGCCAGCAGTTTCGACAGGGTTAGCGAAAAACTGTTTTTT. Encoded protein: CASSFDRVSEKLFF.

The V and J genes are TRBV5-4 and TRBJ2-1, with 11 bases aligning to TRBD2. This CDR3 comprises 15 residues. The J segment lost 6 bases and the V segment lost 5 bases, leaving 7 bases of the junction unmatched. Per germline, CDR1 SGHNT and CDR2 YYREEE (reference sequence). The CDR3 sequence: CASRPSGRTSNEQFF. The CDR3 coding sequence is TGTGCCAGCAGGCCTAGCGGGAGGACGTCCAATGAGCAGTTCTTC.

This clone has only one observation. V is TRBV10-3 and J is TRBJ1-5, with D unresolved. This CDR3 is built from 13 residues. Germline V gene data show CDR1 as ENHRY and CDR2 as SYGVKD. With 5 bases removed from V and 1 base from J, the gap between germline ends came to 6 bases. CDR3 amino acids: CAISQASNQPQHF. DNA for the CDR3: TGTGCCATCAGTCAGGCGAGCAATCAGCCCCAGCATTTT.

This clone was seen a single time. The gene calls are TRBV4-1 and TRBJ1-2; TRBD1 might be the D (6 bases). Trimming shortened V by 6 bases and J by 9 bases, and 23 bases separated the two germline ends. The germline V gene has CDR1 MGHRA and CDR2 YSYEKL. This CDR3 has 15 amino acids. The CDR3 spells CASRKEGGGSLSYTF. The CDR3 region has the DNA TGCGCCAGCAGAAAGGAGGGGGGGGGATCCCTGAGCTACACCTTC.

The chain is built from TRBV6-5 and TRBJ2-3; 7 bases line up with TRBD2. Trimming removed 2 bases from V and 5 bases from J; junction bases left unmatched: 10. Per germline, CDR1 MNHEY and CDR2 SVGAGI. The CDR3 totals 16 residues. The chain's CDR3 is CASSYELGPGGDTQYF. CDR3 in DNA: TGTGCCAGCAGTTACGAGTTGGGGCCGGGGGGAGATACGCAGTATTTT.